This T cell receptor beta chain was found in a study of shared clonotypes between healthy human individuals. CD8 cells classed as naive were CD45RO-negative and positively selected for CCR7, excluding terminally differentiated effector memory CD45RA+ cells. The authors' processing: Sequence data from immunoSEQ were junction-only and lacked quality scores; consequently, filtering differed. Only in-frame clones appear in the TCRdb table, and some are missing; sequencing was by immunoSEQ multiplex PCR. V and J calls and clone size are copied from that table; D and trimming were computed from the DNA. This sample has some 2 million clones, with 85% to 95% found just once. The clonotype originates from a man younger than 35 in good health. Sequencing input: naive CD8+ T cells sorted from blood.

This CDR3 reads CASSFGTRGSPLHF. DNA for the CDR3: TGTGCCAGCAGTTTTGGCACCCGGGGTTCACCCCTCCACTTT. This chain connects TRBV28 to TRBJ1-6; no firm D call. The CDR3 runs to 14 residues. Trimming left V 3 bases short and J 9 bases short, with 12 bases between. CDR1 and CDR2 (germline): MDHEN, SYDVKM.